The 2 T cell receptor beta chains below were found in one sample sequenced in a study of PD-1 blockade in classical Hodgkin lymphoma. Time point reported: newly diagnosed, previously untreated cHL patient sample. It was by magnetic negative selection that CD4+ T cells were purified from thawed PBMCs. Method: immunoSEQ multiplex PCR; TCRdb's copy keeps in-frame clones and lacks some. The profile shows 20,000 to 25,000 clones, less than 95% of them singletons. Sequenced sample: CD4+ T cells from blood. The receptors derive from a human donor with classical Hodgkin lymphoma.

The table lists this clone with a count of one. The rearrangement joins TRBV9 to TRBJ2-1; 10 bases match TRBD2. This CDR3 region has 13 residues. The J segment lost 8 bases and the V segment lost 4 bases, leaving 3 bases of the junction unmatched. Germline V gives CDR1 SGDLS, CDR2 YYNGEE. The CDR3 DNA sequence: TGTGCCAGCAGCTGGACTAGCGGCGATGAGCAGTTCTTC. This sequence encodes CASSWTSGDEQFF.

As DNA, the CDR3 is TGTGCCTGGAGTACAGGTCTACGGGCGCCCCTCCACTTT. It is translated as CAWSTGLRAPLHF. The V call is TRBV30, the J call TRBJ1-6; D is possibly TRBD1 (5 bases). The V end was cut by 2 bases, the J end by 13 bases, with 15 bases between. The length of the CDR3 is 13 residues. Germline values: CDR1 GTSNPN, CDR2 SVGIG (reference sequence).